One sample yielded the 5 T cell receptor beta chains listed below, sequenced in a study of blood T cells in healthy people across ages. Through a sample-barcoded 5' primer and a J-beta primer mix, a second PCR was run for roughly 7 to 11 cycles. TCRdb passed the 5' RACE reads through MiXCR, listing each CDR3 protein once. The sample lists some 790,000 distinct CDR3 sequences, around 28% seen once, with 17% in the top ten. The sample taken for sequencing was blood. All receptors derive from a woman older than 75 in good health.

This clonotype was seen a handful of times. This sequence joins TRBV4-2 and TRBJ2-2; TRBD1 agrees at 12 bases. Per germline, CDR1 LGHNA and CDR2 YNFKEQ. CDR3 length equals 17 residues. Unmatched junction bases numbered 3, after V lost 0 bases and J lost 4 bases. As DNA, the CDR3 is TGTGCCAGCAGCCAAGAATTGGGACAGGGGGCCACCGGGGAGCTGTTTTTT. It specifies CASSQELGQGATGELFF.

The CDR3 region has the DNA TGCAGTGCTAGGGACCCGACTTTTGATGGGACTGAGCAGTTCTTC. Translation gives CSARDPTFDGTEQFF. This sequence joins TRBV20-1 and TRBJ2-1; the D call may be TRBD1 or TRBD2 (5 bases each). Germline CDR1 DFQATT, CDR2 SNEGSKA (reference sequence). There are 15 residues in the CDR3. Trimming took 3 bases from V and 9 from J, leaving 21 bases between them.

This clonotype was seen at least ten times. The rearrangement links TRBV20-1 to TRBJ1-2; TRBD1 aligns across 7 bases. There are 13 residues in the CDR3. The V gene end was trimmed by 2 bases and the J gene end by 10 bases; junction bases not matched to a gene: 10. Looked up from germline, CDR1 is DFQATT and CDR2 is SNEGSKA (reference sequence). The CDR3 DNA follows: TGCAGTGCTAGAAACGGGGGACAGAACTTCTACACCTTC. Its translation: CSARNGGQNFYTF.

This clonotype has at least ten counts. The genes are TRBV6-1 and TRBJ2-1, with 7 positions matching TRBD1. V shed 6 bases, J shed 0 bases, and the junction held 5 bases outside the gene matches. CDR3 length: 15 residues. CDR1 is MNHNS, CDR2 SASEGT, per germline. The DNA for the CDR3 is TGTGCCAGCAGCCAGACAGGGAGCTCCTACAATGAGCAGTTCTTC. Its translation is CASSQTGSSYNEQFF.

This clonotype was observed a handful of times. The chain is built from TRBV28 and TRBJ1-2; maybe TRBD1 (5 bases). Germline values: CDR1 MDHEN, CDR2 SYDVKM. V lost 4 bases and J lost 9, with 12 bases in between. The CDR3 has 12 amino acids. CDR3 sequence: CASSSGPGSYTF. The DNA of the CDR3 is TGTGCCAGCAGTTCGGGACCCGGGAGCTACACCTTC.